This T cell receptor beta chain stems from a study of T cell responses to AZD1222 COVID-19 vaccine. Study-level information: Second doses were pooled across both intervals (about 4 or about 12 weeks).

Study-level points and caveats: A mostly white British donor set with more females was recruited, and clonal diversity was possibly underestimated. Dominant CD4 TCR responses targeted spike regions 160-218 and 743-854. The study reported that nearly half of spike-specific TCRs target unmutated variant regions.

A word on this clone: Its antigen is unknown.

Clones were read by immunoSEQ multiplex PCR, and TCRdb kept only the in-frame ones, dropping some. The sample lists tens of thousands of clones; approximately 91% were seen once. CDR3 length equals 14 residues. The source material was peripheral blood, sampled on day 0 of AZD1222 vaccination. The source of this sequence is an adult in good health. This sequence joins TRBV12-1 and TRBJ1-5; TRBD1 is the table's D call and was not checked against the DNA. TRBV12-1 is noted as a pseudogene. The CDR3 loop reads CASSSDTFNQPQHF. Written as DNA, the CDR3 is TGTGCCAGCAGCTCAGACACCTTCAATCAGCCCCAGCATTTT.